These 21 T cell receptor beta chains came from one sample sequenced in a study of blood T cells in healthy people across ages. A second roughly 7 to 12 cycle PCR used barcoded and J-beta primers. Each CDR3 protein is one row after TCRdb ran MiXCR on the 5' RACE reads. The table has approximately 810,000 distinct CDR3 sequences, about 28% seen once; the top ten hold roughly 17%. The sequencing sample was made of blood. The source is a woman of 80 years or more in good health.

In this sample, this clonotype turned up a few times. A read error may be the cause here, since a much bigger clone is one base away. The V call is TRBV5-5, the J call TRBJ2-7; no firm D call. The CDR3 is 14 residues long. Germline-derived CDR1 and CDR2 are SGHKS and YYEKEE (reference sequence). With 1 base removed from V and 0 bases from J, the gap between germline ends came to 8 bases. The CDR3 reads CASSLSASSYEQYF. CDR3 bases: TGTGCCAGCAGCTTGTCGGCTAGCTCCTACGAGCAGTACTTC.

The chain recombines TRBV18 with TRBJ2-7; 10 nucleotides line up with TRBD1. Germline-derived CDR1 and CDR2 are KGHSH and LQKENI. CDR3 length: 15 residues. The V gene end was trimmed by 3 bases and the J gene end by 6 bases; junction bases not matched to a gene: 8. The CDR3, as DNA: TGTGCCAGCTCACCGGCGGGGACAGGGGACTCCGAGCAGTACTTC. Translating gives CASSPAGTGDSEQYF.

V usage is TRBV11-2 and J usage is TRBJ1-1, with TRBD1 as a possible D gene (5 bases). This CDR3 has 17 amino acids. CDR1 is SGHAT, CDR2 FQNNGV, per germline. With 2 bases removed from V and 1 base from J, the gap between germline ends came to 17 bases. As DNA, the CDR3 is TGTGCCAGCAGCTTACCCAGGTCAGGGAAGCGGAACACTGAAGCTTTCTTT. Translated: CASSLPRSGKRNTEAFF.

Many counts were recorded for this clonotype. The V call is TRBV6-2 or TRBV6-3, the J call TRBJ2-7; the D gene is possibly TRBD1 (5 bases). V shed 7 bases and J shed 1 base, with 17 bases lying between them. This CDR3 spans 15 amino acids. The germline V gene has CDR1 MNHEY and CDR2 SVGEGT. CDR3 DNA sequence: TGTGCCAGCACTCCCAAAGGGGCATCTTCCTACGAGCAGTACTTC. It translates to CASTPKGASSYEQYF.

Worth noting for this clonotype: A much larger clone sits a single nucleotide away, making a read error possible. The chain is built from TRBV6-1 and TRBJ2-4; the match to TRBD1 covers 8 bases. The CDR3 extends over 16 amino acids. Trimming cost V 11 bases and J 13 bases; bases outside gene matches: 25. Germline CDR1 MNHNS, CDR2 SASEGT. CDR3 sequence reads: CAGTKEVDRAPFEQYF. The CDR3 coding sequence is TGTGCCGGCACCAAAGAGGTGGACAGGGCCCCCTTTGAGCAGTACTTC.

In this sample, this clonotype turned up a few times. A much bigger clone sits one base away, suggesting this may be a read error. The rearrangement joins TRBV4-3 to TRBJ2-1; TRBD1 aligns across 8 bases. This CDR3 spans 15 amino acids. V lost 5 bases and J lost 3; bases outside the gene matches: 6. Germline assignment: CDR1 LGHNA and CDR2 YSLEER. The CDR3 coding sequence is TGCGCCAGCAGCTCCGGACAGGGCTGCTACAATGAGCAGTTCTTC. Translating it yields CASSSGQGCYNEQFF.

This clonotype was observed a few times. The rearrangement joins TRBV6-5 to TRBJ2-6; possibly TRBD2 for D (5 bases). Trimming stripped 2 bases from V and 0 bases from J, with 8 bases between. Germline values: CDR1 MNHEY, CDR2 SVGAGI. This CDR3 spans 16 amino acids. CDR3 bases: TGTGCCAGCAGTTACGGAGGAAACTCTGGGGCCAACGTCCTGACTTTC. This encodes CASSYGGNSGANVLTF.

This clonotype has ten or more counts. J is TRBJ2-5 and V is TRBV9; tentatively, D is TRBD1 (6 bases). V dropped 1 base and J dropped 5 bases, with 9 bases sitting between them. Germline V gene lookup returns CDR1 SGDLS and CDR2 YYNGEE. This CDR3 region has 13 residues. DNA of the CDR3: TGTGCCAGCAGCGTAACAGGGCGGGAGACCCAGTACTTC. Translated: CASSVTGRETQYF.

Many counts were recorded for this clonotype. The CDR3 nucleotides are TGTGCCAGCAGCTCTCAAGGGGCTAAAGAGACCCAGTACTTC. This codes for CASSSQGAKETQYF. The chain has TRBV7-2 and TRBJ2-5; possibly TRBD1 for D (5 bases). Germline V CDR1 and CDR2: SGHTA, FQGNSA. The V gene lost 4 bases and the J gene lost 3 bases, with 12 bases spanning the gap. The CDR3 has 14 amino acids.

Note on this clonotype: This may be a read error, as it is one base from a much larger clone. V gene TRBV6-6 combines with J gene TRBJ2-5, with 8 bases aligning to TRBD1. Trimming cost V 10 bases and J 5 bases; bases outside gene matches: 9. Per the germline V gene, CDR1 is MNHNY and CDR2 is SVGAGI (reference sequence). This CDR3 comprises 13 residues. This chain's CDR3 is CAIRQGSRETQYF. CDR3 nucleotide sequence: TGTGCCATTAGACAGGGGTCCCGGGAGACCCAGTACTTC.

This rearrangement joins TRBV3-1 to TRBJ2-1, with a tentative D call TRBD2 (7 bases). CDR3 length equals 17 residues. Germline V gene data show CDR1 as LGHDT and CDR2 as YNNKEL (reference sequence). The germline V and J ends were trimmed by 4 bases and 2 bases, with 18 bases remaining between them. For the CDR3, the DNA is TGTGCCAGCAGCCCAAAGAGGTTAGGGGGGGCCTACAATGAGCAGTTCTTC. The encoded protein is CASSPKRLGGAYNEQFF.

This clonotype was observed a single time. The genes are TRBV4-2 and TRBJ2-1, with TRBD2 matching over 11 bases. V dropped 4 bases and J dropped 3; count of bases not matched to a gene: 8. The CDR3 is 17 residues long. Germline V gene data show CDR1 as LGHNA and CDR2 as YNFKEQ. In nucleotides, the CDR3 is TGTGCCAGCAGCCCCCAACCGGGACTAGCGGTCTACAATGAGCAGTTCTTC. Its translation: CASSPQPGLAVYNEQFF.

This chain uses TRBV12-3 or TRBV12-4 with TRBJ1-2; 8 bases align to TRBD1. Trimming cost V 5 bases and J 4 bases; bases outside gene matches: 3. The CDR3 runs 13 residues. The CDR3 region is CASSQGQVYGYTF. The CDR3 region has the DNA TGTGCCAGCAGTCAGGGACAGGTCTATGGCTACACCTTC.

In its sample, this clonotype was seen once. Its ends do not fully match the called genes, so a read error is possible. The V call is TRBV9, the J call TRBJ1-1; D is perhaps TRBD1 (6 bases). This CDR3 spans 13 amino acids. Germline assignment: CDR1 SGDLS and CDR2 YYNGEE. The CDR3 nucleotides read TGTGCCAGCAGCGTTGGACAGAACACTGAAACTTTCTTT. Translating gives CASSVGQNTETFF.

This clonotype was detected many times. The CDR3 loop is CASSYSAGRNYGYTF. The CDR3, as DNA: TGTGCCAGCAGTTACTCGGCAGGGAGGAACTATGGCTACACCTTC. The gene calls are TRBV6-2 or TRBV6-3 and TRBJ1-2; maybe TRBD1 (5 bases). The V gene lost 0 bases and the J gene lost 2 bases, with 10 bases spanning the gap. Germline V CDR1 and CDR2: MNHEY, SVGEGT. The CDR3 has 15 residues.

In its sample, this clonotype was seen a few times. CDR3 sequence reads: CASTYRDFGELFF. CDR3 nucleotides: TGTGCCAGCACCTACAGGGATTTCGGGGAGCTGTTTTTT. V is TRBV12-3 or TRBV12-4 and J is TRBJ2-2, with D tentatively TRBD1 (6 bases). The CDR3 loop spans 13 amino acids. The V end lost 7 bases, the J end lost 7 bases, and 13 bases lay between the germline ends.

V and J are TRBV20-1 and TRBJ1-6; 9 bases fit TRBD1. Germline assignment: CDR1 DFQATT and CDR2 SNEGSKA (reference sequence). The CDR3 contains 12 residues. V dropped 6 bases and J dropped 8; count of bases not matched to a gene: 2. The CDR3 DNA reads TGCAGTGCGGGGGACAGGGATTCACCCCTCCACTTT. Translated, it gives CSAGDRDSPLHF.

Many counts were recorded for this clonotype. The chain employs TRBV20-1 and TRBJ1-2, with TRBD1 identical over 8 bases. Germline CDR1 reads DFQATT; CDR2 reads SNEGSKA (reference sequence). J lost 3 bases, V lost 4 bases, and 10 bases had no gene match. There are 15 residues in the CDR3. This CDR3 reads CSATLPDRGDYGYTF. The DNA of the CDR3 is TGCAGTGCTACCCTCCCAGACAGGGGCGACTATGGCTACACCTTC.

In its sample, this clonotype was seen many times. The V gene is TRBV7-2, the J gene TRBJ2-1, with D maybe TRBD2 (7 bases). This CDR3 comprises 15 residues. Germline V gene sequence: CDR1 SGHTA, CDR2 FQGNSA. V was clipped by 2 bases and J by 3 bases, with 11 bases between them. CDR3 residues: CASSLSGGHYNEQFF. The CDR3 nucleotides are TGTGCCAGCAGCTTATCCGGGGGGCACTACAATGAGCAGTTCTTC.

Many counts were recorded for this clonotype. The chain recombines TRBV12-3 or TRBV12-4 with TRBJ2-1; TRBD2 matches 8 bases. There are 15 residues in the CDR3. V lost 7 bases, J lost 9 bases, and 14 bases stayed unmatched. The CDR3 DNA reads TGTGCCAGCACCTTCCGATGGACTAGCAACCCTGAGCAGTTCTTC. As protein: CASTFRWTSNPEQFF.

In regard to this clonotype: Germline is not matched at one junction end, which may reflect a read error. The chain joins TRBV4-1 to TRBJ2-3; D is unclear. Germline V lookup: CDR1 MGHRA, CDR2 YSYEKL. The CDR3 is 15 residues long. CDR3 region: CASSQDRLITNTQYF. CDR3 bases: TGCGCCAGCAGCCAAGATCGCCTCATCACAAATACGCAGTATTTT.